This T cell receptor beta chain came from a study of vaccination and CD4 T cells after COVID-19 (dated by TCRdb to 2022 to 2024). With respect to the entire study: SARS-CoV-2 positivity had been established in the convalescent patients by nasal swab PCR, and mild disease was recorded in several of these patients and severe disease in one. Participants got two doses of the Pfizer-BioNTech BNT162b2 vaccine (n=8) or two doses of the Moderna mRNA-1273 vaccine (n=2). Post-vaccine blood samples were collected a median of approximately eleven weeks after the second vaccine dose, ranging from roughly 13 to 241 days. For three convalescent patients, samples were collected at an early post-vaccination timepoint (day 14) as well as at a late post-vaccination timepoint (days 161 to 241). In the convalescent cohort there were six males and four females, among whom were two Hispanic individuals, seven Caucasians, two Asians and one multiracial person. Post-COVID blood samples from convalescent patients were collected a median of roughly 100 days after diagnosis, with a range of roughly 35 to 180 days. The spike-specific CD4+ TCR repertoire was compared before and after mRNA vaccination in fewer than eleven COVID-19 convalescent patients and a few infection-naive healthy vaccine recipients.

The time point label of this sample denotes: late sampling 161 to 241 days after vaccination in a few convalescent patients. The positive SARS-CoV-2 PCR tests of the convalescent patients were dated from March to December 2020, before the Alpha, Beta and Delta variants emerged in the United States. PBMCs were separated from whole blood using Ficoll-Paque Plus gradient centrifugation and then either used fresh or cryopreserved at -140C. The method was PCR. Sequenced on an Illumina iSeq 100. Concerning the study's data processing: Non-productive sequences were removed, and CDR3s not starting with C, not ending with F or W, or shorter than 7 amino acids were discarded. Levenshtein distances (stringdist) and unrooted phylogenetic trees (ape) in R version 3.6.1 were used to assess CDR3 homology. TCRdb redid the processing of the public reads, applying fastp at Q25 and MiXCR, and retained in-frame beta chains. CDR3 protein sequences are deduplicated, and each keeps its most common genes and DNA. The V and J calls here are based on TCRdb, not the publication. Present in this sample are approximately 30,000 distinct CDR3 sequences, 50% to 65% of which were seen just once. Roughly 5.5% of the sample is taken by the ten largest.

About this clonotype itself: Its antigen is not yet known. Per-nucleotide qualities are absent, and no much larger clonotype sits a single base away.

Overall results and qualifications from the work: Only a relatively small number of convalescent patients were included in the study, and early timepoints following natural infection were not analyzed. The median number of SARS-CoV-2-reactive clonotypes rose from approximately 20 after infection to some 40 after vaccination, but the change was not significant. In convalescent patients, a median around 90% of post-vaccine SARS-CoV-2-reactive clones were detected only after vaccination, suggesting vaccine-specific priming. Nearly all vaccine-specific clones in convalescent patients (304 of 307) were mono-reactive for SARS-CoV-2 spike rather than cross-reactive with common cold coronaviruses.

Measured from the cysteine to the phenylalanine, the CDR3 is 17 residues long. Only CDR3 DNA remains: 51 bases, in frame from the first base. As encoded in the germline V gene (reference sequence), CDR1 is DFQATT while CDR2 is SNEGSKA. Rearrangement joined TRBV20-1 to TRBJ2-7; the D gene assignment is ambiguous. The assigned J gene may be wrong: the sequence end matches TRBJ2-5 better. This TCR was recovered from a human donor who had recovered from COVID-19. The sample consisted of CD4+ T cells from blood, taken about 7 months after SARS-CoV-2 vaccination. The CDR3 reads as follows: CSARDTIANDVRETQYF. The DNA sequence follows: TGCAGTGCTAGAGACACTATCGCAAATGATGTTAGGGAGACCCAGTACTTC.